One sample yielded the 23 T cell receptor beta chains listed below, sequenced in a study of human T cells and chemical hapten exposure. Time point: patch test 2, 6 weeks after DPC sensitization. Treatment noted: therapeutic diphenylcyclopropenone sensitization with weekly scalp DPC. TCRdb ran MiXCR on the RACE reads and lists one entry per CDR3 protein. The sample includes about 110,000 distinct CDR3 sequences, roughly 10% of them seen just once. The sample consisted of whole blood, taken in connection with sensitization to the hapten diphenylcyclopropenone (DPC). These receptors all stem from a woman between 35 and 50 years old with alopecia areata. Some clones in this sample may be carry-over from other donors' samples.

The sample holds many counts of this clonotype. The chain uses TRBV18 and TRBJ1-4, with a tentative D call TRBD1 (5 bases). Germline V gene sequence: CDR1 KGHSH, CDR2 LQKENI. The length of the CDR3 is 14 residues. V was trimmed by 2 bases and J by 7 bases, leaving 11 bases between them. CDR3 sequence (DNA): TGTGCCAGCTCACCAGGGACGGCTTTTGAAAAACTGTTTTTT. Translation gives CASSPGTAFEKLFF.

V and J are TRBV29-1 and TRBJ2-1; 14 bases fit TRBD2. The CDR3 extends over 15 amino acids. Germline trimming cut 6 bases from V and 6 bases from J; bases unmatched to any gene: 7. The germline gives CDR1 SQVTM, CDR2 ANQGSEA. CDR3: CSVRRLAGGINEQFF. The CDR3 DNA is TGCAGCGTCCGGAGACTAGCGGGGGGGATCAATGAGCAGTTCTTC.

This clonotype was seen many times. The genes are TRBV7-8 and TRBJ2-3; 8 bases match TRBD2. This CDR3 spans 16 amino acids. Looked up from germline, CDR1 is SGHVS and CDR2 is FQNEAQ. V shed 5 bases, J shed 3 bases, and the junction held 10 bases outside the gene matches. CDR3 sequence: CASSRAGASGTDTQYF. CDR3 sequence (DNA): TGTGCCAGCAGCCGTGCGGGAGCTAGCGGGACAGATACGCAGTATTTT.

This clonotype was seen at least ten times. The chain carries TRBV6-5 and TRBJ1-1, with TRBD1 as a possible D gene (6 bases). Germline CDR1 and CDR2: MNHEY and SVGAGI. This CDR3 region has 15 residues. V was cut by 7 bases and J by 13 bases, with 28 bases left in between. CDR3 sequence (DNA): TGTGCCAGCAAAGAGAAACGGGGGCCCACGACCTGGGGTTTCTTT. This encodes CASKEKRGPTTWGFF.

The chain is built from TRBV3-1 and TRBJ2-1; 7 bases agree with TRBD2. After removal of 5 bases from V and 6 bases from J, the junction contained 7 bases not matched to a gene. Germline assignment: CDR1 LGHDT and CDR2 YNNKEL (reference sequence). This CDR3 has 14 amino acids. The CDR3 DNA is TGTGCCAGCAGCATAATACCTAGCGGCAATGAGCAGTTCTTC. It is translated as CASSIIPSGNEQFF.

At least ten counts were recorded for this clonotype. The rearrangement links TRBV18 to TRBJ1-1, with unresolved D. The CDR3 runs 15 residues. V was trimmed by 2 bases and J by 0 bases, leaving 10 bases between them. Germline CDR1 and CDR2: KGHSH and LQKENI. CDR3 amino acids: CASSPIPTVNTEAFF. CDR3 DNA sequence: TGTGCCAGCTCACCAATACCGACGGTGAACACTGAAGCTTTCTTT.

V and J are TRBV5-4 and TRBJ2-5; TRBD2 aligns across 8 bases. Germline V gives CDR1 SGHNT, CDR2 YYREEE (reference sequence). The length of the CDR3 is 15 residues. V lost 0 bases, J lost 3 bases, and 4 bases stayed unmatched. The CDR3 loop reads CASSLVGSGEETQYF. CDR3 nucleotides: TGTGCCAGCAGCTTGGTTGGTAGCGGGGAAGAGACCCAGTACTTC.

This clonotype has ten or more counts. V usage is TRBV5-1 and J usage is TRBJ1-1, with D maybe TRBD1 (6 bases). V was pared by 0 bases and J by 2 bases, with 11 bases between. The CDR3 loop spans 15 amino acids. The germline V gene encodes CDR1 SGHRS and CDR2 YFSETQ. CDR3 residues: CASSLAPGANTEAFF. CDR3 in DNA: TGCGCCAGCAGCTTGGCCCCGGGGGCTAACACTGAAGCTTTCTTT. Together with reference TRBV5-1 and TRBJ1-1, the CDR3 gives the full variable domain: KAGVTQTPRYLIKTRGQQVTLSCSPISGHRSVSWYQQTPGQGLQFLFEYFSETQRNKGNFPGRFSGRQFSNSRSEMNVSTLELGDSALYLCASSLAPGANTEAFFGQGTRLTVV.

The table lists this clonotype with a few counts. The chain uses TRBV24-1 and TRBJ2-7; D tentatively fits TRBD1 or TRBD2 (6 bases each). Trimming removed 7 bases from V and 3 bases from J, with 12 bases in between. The CDR3 spans 13 residues. Looked up from germline, CDR1 is KGHDR and CDR2 is SFDVKD. CDR3 residues: CATSGGSHYEQYF. The CDR3 coding sequence is TGTGCCACCAGCGGGGGCAGCCACTACGAGCAGTACTTC.

The V call is TRBV30, the J call TRBJ2-7; 12 bases line up with TRBD2. This CDR3 has 15 amino acids. Germline V gene sequence: CDR1 GTSNPN, CDR2 SVGIG (reference sequence). V was pared by 2 bases and J by 4 bases, with 6 bases of the junction left unmatched. The CDR3 protein is CAWSNPSGGGYEQYF. The DNA for the CDR3 is TGTGCCTGGAGTAATCCTAGCGGGGGGGGTTACGAGCAGTACTTC.

This clonotype was recorded at least ten times. The V gene is TRBV14, the J gene TRBJ1-2, with 8 bases that match TRBD1. The CDR3 totals 15 residues. The V gene end was trimmed by 5 bases and the J gene end by 8 bases; junction bases not matched to a gene: 13. Germline CDR1 and CDR2: SGHDN and FVKESK. This CDR3 reads CASSTGTGAVWGYTF. DNA of the CDR3: TGTGCCAGCAGCACTGGGACAGGAGCCGTGTGGGGCTACACCTTC.

In this sample, this clonotype turned up many times. This rearrangement joins TRBV28 to TRBJ2-7; D not certain. The V gene's germline CDR1 is MDHEN and CDR2 SYDVKM. Trimming shortened V by 5 bases and J by 3 bases, and 14 bases separated the two germline ends. The CDR3 totals 14 residues. CDR3 sequence: CASSVVTAHYEQYF. CDR3 coding DNA: TGTGCCAGCAGTGTCGTGACCGCCCACTACGAGCAGTACTTC.

The chain employs TRBV27 and TRBJ1-6; the match to TRBD1 covers 7 bases. The germline V gene has CDR1 MNHEY and CDR2 SMNVEV (reference sequence). The CDR3 runs 14 residues. Trimming took 9 bases from V and 6 from J; bases not matched to a gene: 8. CDR3 sequence reads: CASGRQGANSPLHF. The CDR3 nucleotides are TGTGCCAGTGGACGACAGGGTGCTAATTCACCCCTCCACTTT.

This clonotype occurred many times. The chain links TRBV10-2 to TRBJ2-2; 8 bases agree with TRBD2. This CDR3 contains 16 residues. CDR1 and CDR2 from the germline V gene are WSHSY and SAAADI. V shed 2 bases, J shed 3 bases, and the junction held 5 bases outside the gene matches. DNA of the CDR3: TGCGCCAGCAGTGAGGGACGGGGGGGATACACCGGGGAGCTGTTTTTT. Its translation: CASSEGRGGYTGELFF.

The table lists this clonotype with a few counts. V is TRBV7-3 and J is TRBJ2-2; 12 bases fit TRBD2. Germline loops: CDR1 SGHTA, CDR2 FQGTGA. This CDR3 comprises 17 residues. The V and J ends lost 5 bases and 5 bases, in that order; junction bases with no gene match: 9. The CDR3 region is CASSPGTSGRRTGELFF. CDR3 nucleotide sequence: TGTGCCAGCAGCCCCGGGACTAGCGGGCGAAGAACCGGGGAGCTGTTTTTT.

This clonotype was recorded many times. V is TRBV28 and J is TRBJ1-5; 7 nucleotides align to TRBD1. Germline V gene sequence: CDR1 MDHEN, CDR2 SYDVKM. J was trimmed by 2 bases and V by 6 bases; bases with no gene match: 7. The CDR3 has 15 amino acids. CDR3 in amino acids: CASSSQGVGNQPQHF. The CDR3 nucleotides read TGTGCCAGCAGCTCCCAGGGGGTGGGCAATCAGCCCCAGCATTTT.

This chain links TRBV7-2 with TRBJ1-1; D gene uncertain. The germline CDR1 and CDR2 sequences are SGHTA and FQGNSA. The length of the CDR3 is 14 residues. V was pared by 1 base and J by 2 bases, with 8 bases between. The CDR3 nucleotides read TGTGCCAGCAGCTTAGGCTACAGTAACACTGAAGCTTTCTTT. It codes for CASSLGYSNTEAFF.

This clonotype appeared a few times. The chain joins TRBV19 to TRBJ2-7, with D perhaps being TRBD1 or TRBD2 (5 bases each). This CDR3 is built from 13 residues. Trimming took off 5 bases at V and 4 bases at J, with 12 bases between the two ends. Germline V gene lookup returns CDR1 LNHDA and CDR2 SQIVND (reference sequence). The CDR3 loop reads CASSPPGRYEQYF. In DNA form, the CDR3 reads TGTGCCAGTAGTCCGCCGGGACGATACGAGCAGTACTTC.

This clonotype occurred many times. V usage is TRBV27 and J usage is TRBJ1-2; no firm D call. CDR1 and CDR2 (germline): MNHEY, SMNVEV (reference sequence). V was pared by 2 bases and J by 4 bases, with 14 bases between. The CDR3 extends over 15 amino acids. CDR3 region: CASSLVPWSPYGYTF. The CDR3 region has the DNA TGTGCCAGCAGTTTAGTTCCGTGGTCCCCCTATGGCTACACCTTC.

This clonotype was counted at least ten times. V gene TRBV7-2 combines with J gene TRBJ2-7; D is uncertain. The CDR3 loop spans 16 amino acids. Germline V gene data show CDR1 as SGHTA and CDR2 as FQGNSA. V lost 5 bases and J lost 6, with 23 bases in between. The CDR3 DNA follows: TGTGCCAGCAGCCCACCAGTGGGCCGTTCGCTATCCGAGCAGTACTTC. This codes for CASSPPVGRSLSEQYF.

This clonotype has more than one count but fewer than ten. V and J are TRBV11-2 and TRBJ1-4; D is ambiguous. CDR3 size: 14 residues. Trimming removed 1 base at V and 11 bases at J, with 14 bases between. Germline CDR1 is SGHAT and CDR2 is FQNNGV. For the CDR3, the DNA is TGTGCCAGCAGCTTAGGGTCGGCTGGCTTGAAACTGTTTTTT. Its translation: CASSLGSAGLKLFF.

This clonotype was seen once. V gene TRBV15 combines with J gene TRBJ1-5; a weak D match, TRBD1 (5 bases). CDR1 LNHNV and CDR2 YYDKDF come from the germline V gene (reference sequence). This CDR3 region has 16 residues. V dropped 3 bases and J dropped 1 base, with 13 bases sitting between them. CDR3 loop: CATSSGRQGSNQPQHF. The CDR3 DNA reads as TGTGCCACCAGCAGCGGAAGGCAGGGAAGCAATCAGCCCCAGCATTTT. The full variable domain, rest sourced from reference TRBV15 and TRBJ1-5, is DAMVIQNPRYQVTQFGKPVTLSCSQTLNHNVMYWYQQKSSQAPKLLFHYYDKDFNNEADTPDNFQSRRPNTSFCFLDIRSPGLGDTAMYLCATSSGRQGSNQPQHFGDGTRLSIL.

This clonotype was counted many times. The rearrangement links TRBV7-6 to TRBJ1-4; the D is unclear. Germline lookup yields CDR1 SGHVS and CDR2 FNYEAQ. V was cut by 8 bases and J by 10 bases, with 14 bases left in between. This CDR3 is 12 amino acids long. CDR3 DNA: TGTGCCAGCGGGTACCCCGCGGCAAAACTGTTTTTT. As protein: CASGYPAAKLFF. The full variable domain, rest sourced from reference TRBV7-6 and TRBJ1-4, is GAGVSQSPRYKVTKRGQDVALRCDPISGHVSLYWYRQALGQGPEFLTYFNYEAQQDKSGLPNDRFSAERPEGSISTLTIQRTEQRDSAMYRCASGYPAAKLFFGSGTQLSVL.